This T cell receptor beta chain was recovered during a study of blood T cell repertoires in COVID-19. The table came from immunoSEQ multiplex PCR; TCRdb's copy has only in-frame clones and leaves some out. The profile shows roughly 63,000 clones, around 74% of them singletons. The CDR3 loop spans 16 amino acids. Losses at the gene ends were 1 base for V and 10 bases for J; bases not matched to a gene: 11. Germline V lookup: CDR1 SGHAT, CDR2 FQDESV (reference sequence). Sequenced: peripheral blood. The receptor was isolated from an elderly woman with acute or convalescent COVID-19. The chain couples TRBV11-1 to TRBJ2-1; 9 nucleotides match TRBD2. CDR3 amino acids: CASSLGGSGSKEEQFF. CDR3 nucleotides: TGTGCCAGCAGCTTAGGGGGTAGCGGGAGTAAAGAGGAGCAGTTCTTC.